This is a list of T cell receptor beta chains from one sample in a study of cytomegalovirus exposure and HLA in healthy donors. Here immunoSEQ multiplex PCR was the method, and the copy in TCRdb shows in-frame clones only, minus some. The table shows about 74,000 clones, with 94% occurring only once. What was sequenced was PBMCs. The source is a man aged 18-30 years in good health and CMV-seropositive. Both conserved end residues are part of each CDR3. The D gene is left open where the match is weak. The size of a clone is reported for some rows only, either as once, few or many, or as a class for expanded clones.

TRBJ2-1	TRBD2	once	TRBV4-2	CASSQDLGLAGGNEQFF	TGTGCCAGCAGCCAAGATCTTGGTCTAGCGGGAGGCAATGAGCAGTTCTTC
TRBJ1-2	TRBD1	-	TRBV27	CASSLNRGTHGYTF	TGTGCCAGCAGTTTGAACAGGGGGACTCATGGCTACACCTTC
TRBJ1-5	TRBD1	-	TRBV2	CATRQGARNQPQHF	TGTGCCACCAGACAGGGGGCGAGGAATCAGCCCCAGCATTTT
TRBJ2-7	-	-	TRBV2	CASSEQLDRTYEQYF	TGTGCCAGCAGTGAACAACTTGACAGAACCTACGAGCAGTACTTC
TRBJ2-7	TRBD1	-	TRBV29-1	CSVEAGQGSYPYEQYF	TGCAGCGTTGAAGCCGGACAGGGGTCTTATCCGTACGAGCAGTACTTC
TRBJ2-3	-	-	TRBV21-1	CASLRRTSLTDTQYF	TGTGCCAGCCTCCGGAGGACGTCACTCACAGATACGCAGTATTTT
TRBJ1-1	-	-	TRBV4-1	CASSQPTGNTEAFF	TGCGCCAGCAGCCAACCAACAGGGAACACTGAAGCTTTCTTT
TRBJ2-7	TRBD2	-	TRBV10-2	CATYTSGGAYEQYF	TGCGCCACCTATACTAGCGGGGGGGCCTACGAGCAGTACTTC
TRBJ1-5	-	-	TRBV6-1	CATRTAANQPQHF	TGTGCCACCCGGACAGCGGCGAATCAGCCCCAGCATTTT
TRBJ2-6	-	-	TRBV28	CASSSQGAGANVLTF	TGTGCCAGCAGTTCACAGGGCGCCGGGGCCAACGTCCTGACTTTC
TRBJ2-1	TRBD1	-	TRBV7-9	CASSVQGGNEQFF	TGTGCCAGCAGTGTACAGGGGGGTAATGAGCAGTTCTTC
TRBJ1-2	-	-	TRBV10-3	CAISESSDSPNYGYTF	TGTGCCATCAGTGAGTCCTCGGACAGCCCTAACTATGGCTACACCTTC
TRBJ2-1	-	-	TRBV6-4	CAPAGRTHEQFF	TGTGCCCCTGCGGGTAGGACCCATGAGCAGTTCTTC
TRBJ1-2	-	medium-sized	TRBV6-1	CASSEAAGQGLGYTF	TGTGCCAGCAGTGAAGCGGCGGGGCAGGGTCTGGGCTACACCTTC
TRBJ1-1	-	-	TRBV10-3	CAISEAGNTEAFF	TGTGCCATCAGTGAGGCGGGGAACACTGAAGCTTTCTTT
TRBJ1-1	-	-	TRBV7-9	CASSLVDSGNTEAFF	TGTGCCAGCAGCTTAGTAGATTCGGGGAACACTGAAGCTTTCTTT
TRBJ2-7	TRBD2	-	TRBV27	CASSRTSGRPSLYEQYF	TGTGCCAGCAGTCGGACTAGCGGGAGGCCGAGCCTCTACGAGCAGTACTTC
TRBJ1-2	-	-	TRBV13	CASSLQTVSYGYTF	TGTGCCAGCAGCCTACAGACAGTATCGTATGGCTACACCTTC
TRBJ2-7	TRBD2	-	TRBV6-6	CASTLGGGRNEQYF	TGTGCCAGCACCCTCGGGGGGGGGCGCAACGAGCAGTACTTC
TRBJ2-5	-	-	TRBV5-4	CASSLNSQETQYF	TGTGCCAGCAGCTTGAACAGTCAAGAGACCCAGTACTTC
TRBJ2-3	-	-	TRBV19	CASSGRVITDTQYF	TGTGCCAGTAGTGGGCGGGTGATCACAGATACGCAGTATTTT
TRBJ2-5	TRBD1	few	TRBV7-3	CASSRQGSGTQYF	TGTGCCAGCAGTCGACAGGGATCGGGGACCCAGTACTTC
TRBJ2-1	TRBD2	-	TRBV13	CASSSSSGSSYNEQFF	TGTGCCAGCAGCTCATCTAGCGGGAGCTCCTACAATGAGCAGTTCTTC
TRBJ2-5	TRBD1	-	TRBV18	CASSGTAQETQYF	TGTGCCAGCTCAGGGACAGCTCAAGAGACCCAGTACTTC
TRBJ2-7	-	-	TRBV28	CASSYYRREQYF	TGTGCCAGCAGTTATTATAGGCGGGAGCAGTACTTC
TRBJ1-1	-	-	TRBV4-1	CASSQDPRQKLSNTEAFF	TGCGCCAGCAGCCAAGATCCCCGACAGAAACTTAGTAACACTGAAGCTTTCTTT
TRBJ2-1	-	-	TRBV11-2	CASSPTGYNEQFF	TGTGCCAGCAGTCCTACAGGGTACAATGAGCAGTTCTTC
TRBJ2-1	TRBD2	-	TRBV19	CASSLFGTSGRLSYNEQFF	TGTGCCAGTAGTCTGTTCGGGACTAGCGGGAGATTGTCCTACAATGAGCAGTTCTTC
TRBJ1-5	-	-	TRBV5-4	CASSFRDNQPQHF	TGTGCCAGCAGCTTCCGGGACAATCAGCCCCAGCATTTT
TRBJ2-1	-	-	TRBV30	CAWRERVISYNEQFF	TGTGCCTGGAGGGAGCGGGTGATTTCCTACAATGAGCAGTTCTTC
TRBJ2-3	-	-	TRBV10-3	CAISDIASLRSSTDTQYF	TGTGCCATCAGTGATATTGCTTCCTTGCGGTCTAGCACAGATACGCAGTATTTT
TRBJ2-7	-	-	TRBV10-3	CAISGHDEQGVYEQYF	TGTGCCATCAGTGGCCATGACGAACAGGGCGTCTACGAGCAGTACTTC
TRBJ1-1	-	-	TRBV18	CASSPEGTEAFF	TGTGCCAGCTCACCCGAGGGCACTGAAGCTTTCTTT
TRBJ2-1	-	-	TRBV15	CATSRDGGKEFF	TGTGCCACCAGCAGAGATGGCGGGAAGGAGTTCTTC
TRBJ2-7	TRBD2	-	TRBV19	CAGEGGSPYEQYF	TGTGCCGGAGAGGGCGGGAGTCCGTACGAGCAGTACTTC
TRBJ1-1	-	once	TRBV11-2	CASSFRGTNTEAFF	TGTGCCAGCAGCTTTCGGGGGACGAACACTGAAGCTTTCTTT
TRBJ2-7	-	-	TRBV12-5	CASGLVGLQDSSYEQYF	TGTGCTAGTGGTTTGGTAGGCCTCCAGGACAGCTCCTACGAGCAGTACTTC
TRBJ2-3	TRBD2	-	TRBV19	CASSIAASGRREDTQYF	TGTGCCAGTAGTATAGCGGCTAGCGGGAGACGGGAAGATACGCAGTATTTT
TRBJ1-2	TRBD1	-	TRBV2	CASNPWDRGANYGYTF	TGTGCCAGCAACCCTTGGGACAGGGGAGCTAACTATGGCTACACCTTC
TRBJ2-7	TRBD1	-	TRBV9	CASSALQGAKLYEQYF	TGTGCCAGCAGCGCCCTACAGGGGGCTAAACTATACGAGCAGTACTTC
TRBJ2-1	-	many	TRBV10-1	CASSEAGSDYNEQFF	TGCGCCAGCAGTGAGGCAGGCTCCGACTACAATGAGCAGTTCTTC
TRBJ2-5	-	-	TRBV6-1	CASSEMTSLETQYF	TGTGCCAGCAGTGAAATGACTAGTCTGGAGACCCAGTACTTC
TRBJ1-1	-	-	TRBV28	CASSLGGARGTEAFF	TGTGCCAGCAGTTTAGGGGGTGCCAGGGGCACTGAAGCTTTCTTT
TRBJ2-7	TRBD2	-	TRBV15	CATSRGGGDEQYF	TGTGCCACCAGCAGAGGTGGGGGGGACGAGCAGTACTTC
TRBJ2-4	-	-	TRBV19	CASSLRGTIQYF	TGTGCCAGTAGTTTACGCGGGACTATTCAGTACTTC
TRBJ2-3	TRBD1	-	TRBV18	CASSPRTGGPTFYTDTQYF	TGTGCCAGCTCACCACGGACAGGGGGCCCTACCTTCTACACAGATACGCAGTATTTT
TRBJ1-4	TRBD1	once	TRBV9	CASSAGTAKKLFF	TGTGCCAGCAGCGCCGGGACAGCTAAAAAACTGTTTTTT
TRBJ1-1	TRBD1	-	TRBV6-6	CASRPQGDTEAFF	TGTGCCAGCAGGCCCCAGGGGGACACTGAAGCTTTCTTT
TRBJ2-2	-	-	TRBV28	CASTPDNPNTGELFF	TGTGCCAGCACCCCGGACAACCCGAACACCGGGGAGCTGTTTTTT
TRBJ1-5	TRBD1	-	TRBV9	CASSVEKGAPHQPQHF	TGTGCCAGCAGCGTAGAAAAGGGGGCGCCTCATCAGCCCCAGCATTTT
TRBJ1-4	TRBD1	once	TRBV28	CASIPGQGPTNEKLFF	TGTGCCAGCATACCGGGACAGGGGCCAACTAATGAAAAACTGTTTTTT
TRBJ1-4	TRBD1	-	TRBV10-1	CASSESTGGNEKLFF	TGCGCCAGCAGTGAGTCTACAGGGGGCAATGAAAAACTGTTTTTT
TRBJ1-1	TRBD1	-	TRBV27	CASSFRPGGSDTEAFF	TGTGCCAGCAGTTTTCGGCCAGGGGGCTCGGACACTGAAGCTTTCTTT